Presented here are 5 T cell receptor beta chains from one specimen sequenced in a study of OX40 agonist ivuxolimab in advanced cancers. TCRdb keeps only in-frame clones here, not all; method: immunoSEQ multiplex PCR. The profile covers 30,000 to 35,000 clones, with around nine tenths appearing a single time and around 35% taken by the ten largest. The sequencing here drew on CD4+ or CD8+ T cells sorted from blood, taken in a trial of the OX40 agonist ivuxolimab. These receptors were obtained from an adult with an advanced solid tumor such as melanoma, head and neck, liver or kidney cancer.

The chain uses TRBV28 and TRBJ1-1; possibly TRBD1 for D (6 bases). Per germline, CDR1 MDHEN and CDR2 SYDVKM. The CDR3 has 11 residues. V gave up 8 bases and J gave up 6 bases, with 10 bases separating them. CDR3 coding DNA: TGTGCCAGCCAGGGGAAGGCTGAAGCTTTCTTT. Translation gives CASQGKAEAFF.

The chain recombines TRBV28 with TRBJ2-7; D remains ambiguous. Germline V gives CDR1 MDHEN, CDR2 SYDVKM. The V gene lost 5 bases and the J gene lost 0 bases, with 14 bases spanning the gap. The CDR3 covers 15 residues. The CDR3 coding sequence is TGTGCCAGCAGTCCACTCGTGCGAAACTCCTACGAGCAGTACTTC. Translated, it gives CASSPLVRNSYEQYF.

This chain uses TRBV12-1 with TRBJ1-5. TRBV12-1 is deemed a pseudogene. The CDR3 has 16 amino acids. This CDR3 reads CASSSPLEDSNQPQHF. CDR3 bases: TGTGCCAGCAGCTCCCCCTTGGAGGATAGCAATCAGCCCCAGCATTTT.

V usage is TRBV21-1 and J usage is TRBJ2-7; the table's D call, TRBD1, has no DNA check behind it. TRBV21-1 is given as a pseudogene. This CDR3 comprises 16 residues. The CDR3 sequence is CASSKVVTGNLYEQYF. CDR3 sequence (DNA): TGTGCCAGCAGCAAAGTAGTTACAGGCAATCTCTACGAGCAGTACTTC.

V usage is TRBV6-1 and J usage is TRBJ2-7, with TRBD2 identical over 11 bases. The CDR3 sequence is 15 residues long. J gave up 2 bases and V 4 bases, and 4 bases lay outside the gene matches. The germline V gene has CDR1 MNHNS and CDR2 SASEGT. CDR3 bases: TGTGCCAGCAGTGGATATAGCGGGAGGGCCTACGAGCAGTACTTC. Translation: CASSGYSGRAYEQYF.